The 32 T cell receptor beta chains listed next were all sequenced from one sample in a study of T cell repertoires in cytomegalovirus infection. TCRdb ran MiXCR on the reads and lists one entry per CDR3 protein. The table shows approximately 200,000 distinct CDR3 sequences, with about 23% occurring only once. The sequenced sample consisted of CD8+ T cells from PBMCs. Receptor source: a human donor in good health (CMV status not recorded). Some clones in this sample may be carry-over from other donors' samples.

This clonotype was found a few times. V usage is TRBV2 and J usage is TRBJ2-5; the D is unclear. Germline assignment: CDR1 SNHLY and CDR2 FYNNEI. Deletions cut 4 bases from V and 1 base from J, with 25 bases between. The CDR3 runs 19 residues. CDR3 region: CASSATRGDNNSFQETQYF. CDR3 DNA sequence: TGTGCCAGCAGTGCGACGCGTGGTGACAATAACTCCTTCCAAGAGACCCAGTACTTC.

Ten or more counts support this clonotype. CDR3 coding DNA: TGTGCCAGCAGTTACTCGGGGTCTGGAAACACCATATATTTT. Residues: CASSYSGSGNTIYF. V gene TRBV6-5 combines with J gene TRBJ1-3, with D unclear. There are 14 residues in the CDR3. Trimming removed 0 bases from V and 1 base from J, with 4 bases in between. CDR1 is MNHEY, CDR2 SVGAGI, per germline.

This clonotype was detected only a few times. The CDR3 nucleotides read TGTGCCAGCAGTTTGCCTTCAGAAAAACTGTTTTTT. This gives the protein CASSLPSEKLFF. The chain combines TRBV27 with TRBJ1-4; no clear D. The V and J ends lost 3 bases and 8 bases respectively, with 7 bases between them. CDR1 MNHEY and CDR2 SMNVEV come from the germline V gene (reference sequence). This CDR3 is built from 12 residues. Together with reference TRBV27 and TRBJ1-4, the CDR3 gives the full variable domain: EAQVTQNPRYLITVTGKKLTVTCSQNMNHEYMSWYRQDPGLGLRQIYYSMNVEVTDKGDVPEGYKVSRKEKRNFPLILESPSPNQTSLYFCASSLPSEKLFFGSGTQLSVL.

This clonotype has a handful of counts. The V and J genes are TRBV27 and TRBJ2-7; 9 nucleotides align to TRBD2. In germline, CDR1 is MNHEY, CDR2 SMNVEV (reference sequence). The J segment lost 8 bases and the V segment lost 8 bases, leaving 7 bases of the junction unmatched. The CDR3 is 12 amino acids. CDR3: CASRGRDVKQYF. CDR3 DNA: TGTGCCAGCCGCGGGAGGGATGTAAAGCAGTACTTC.

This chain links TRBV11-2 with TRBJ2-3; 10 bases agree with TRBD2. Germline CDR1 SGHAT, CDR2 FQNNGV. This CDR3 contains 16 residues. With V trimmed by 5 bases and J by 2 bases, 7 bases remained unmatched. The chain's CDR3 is CASSLLAGAFTDTQYF. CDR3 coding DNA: TGTGCCAGCAGCCTGCTAGCGGGGGCTTTCACAGATACGCAGTATTTT.

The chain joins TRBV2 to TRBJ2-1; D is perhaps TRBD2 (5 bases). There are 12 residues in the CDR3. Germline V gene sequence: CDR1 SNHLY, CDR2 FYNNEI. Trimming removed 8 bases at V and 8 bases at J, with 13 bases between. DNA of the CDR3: TGTGCCAGCCTCGGGAACCGGGATGAGCAGTTCTTC. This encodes CASLGNRDEQFF.

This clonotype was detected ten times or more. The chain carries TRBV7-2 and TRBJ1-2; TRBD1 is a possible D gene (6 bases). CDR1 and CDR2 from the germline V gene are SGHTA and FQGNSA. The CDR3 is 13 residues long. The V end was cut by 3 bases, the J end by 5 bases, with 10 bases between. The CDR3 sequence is CASSLSTGYGYTF. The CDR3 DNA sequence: TGTGCCAGCAGCTTGTCGACAGGTTATGGCTACACCTTC.

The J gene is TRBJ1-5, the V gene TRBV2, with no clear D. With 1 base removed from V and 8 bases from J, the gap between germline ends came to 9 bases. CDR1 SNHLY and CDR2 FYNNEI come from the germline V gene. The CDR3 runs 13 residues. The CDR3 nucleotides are TGTGCCAGCAGTGAAGTGGCCGGGGAGCCCCAGCATTTT. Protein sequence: CASSEVAGEPQHF.

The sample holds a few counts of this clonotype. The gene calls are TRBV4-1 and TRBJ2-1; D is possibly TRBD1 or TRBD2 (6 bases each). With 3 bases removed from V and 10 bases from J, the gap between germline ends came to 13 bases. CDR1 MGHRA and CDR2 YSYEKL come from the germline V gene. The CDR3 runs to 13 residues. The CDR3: CASSHVGGGEQFF. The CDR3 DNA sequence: TGCGCCAGCAGCCATGTAGGGGGAGGAGAGCAGTTCTTC.

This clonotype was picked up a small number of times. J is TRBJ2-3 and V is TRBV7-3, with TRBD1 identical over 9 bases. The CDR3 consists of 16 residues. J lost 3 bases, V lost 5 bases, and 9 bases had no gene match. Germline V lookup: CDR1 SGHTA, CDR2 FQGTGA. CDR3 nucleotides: TGTGCCAGCAGCCTCAAAACAGGGGGCTTGACAGATACGCAGTATTTT. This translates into CASSLKTGGLTDTQYF.

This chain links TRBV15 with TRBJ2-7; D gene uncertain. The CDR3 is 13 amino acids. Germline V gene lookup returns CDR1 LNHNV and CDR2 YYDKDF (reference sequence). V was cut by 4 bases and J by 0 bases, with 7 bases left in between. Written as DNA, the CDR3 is TGTGCCACCAGCACAGGAAGCTCCTACGAGCAGTACTTC. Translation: CATSTGSSYEQYF.

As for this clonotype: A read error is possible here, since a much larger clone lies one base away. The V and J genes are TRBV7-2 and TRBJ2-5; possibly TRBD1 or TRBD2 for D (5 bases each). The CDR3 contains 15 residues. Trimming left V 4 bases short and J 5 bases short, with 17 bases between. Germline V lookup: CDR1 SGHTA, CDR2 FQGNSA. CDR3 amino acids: CASSSPGRRTETQYF. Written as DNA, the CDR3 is TGTGCCAGCAGCTCCCCGGGACGTCGAACGGAGACCCAGTACTTC.

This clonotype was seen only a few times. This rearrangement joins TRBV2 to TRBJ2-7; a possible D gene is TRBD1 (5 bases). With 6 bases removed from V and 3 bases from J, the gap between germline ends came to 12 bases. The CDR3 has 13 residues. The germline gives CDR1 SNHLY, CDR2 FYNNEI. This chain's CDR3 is CASRHDSNYEQYF. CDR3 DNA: TGTGCCAGCAGGCATGACAGCAACTACGAGCAGTACTTC.

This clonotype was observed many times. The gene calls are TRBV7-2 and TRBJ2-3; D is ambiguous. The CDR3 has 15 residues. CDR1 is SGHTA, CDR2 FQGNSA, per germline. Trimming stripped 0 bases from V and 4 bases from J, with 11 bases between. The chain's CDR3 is CASSLALTVADTQYF. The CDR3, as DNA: TGTGCCAGCAGCTTAGCGCTAACGGTCGCAGATACGCAGTATTTT.

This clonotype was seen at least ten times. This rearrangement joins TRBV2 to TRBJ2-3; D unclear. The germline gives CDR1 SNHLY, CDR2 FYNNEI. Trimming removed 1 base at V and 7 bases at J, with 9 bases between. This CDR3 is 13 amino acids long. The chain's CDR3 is CASSEDGSHTQYF. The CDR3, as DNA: TGTGCCAGCAGTGAAGACGGGTCCCATACGCAGTATTTT. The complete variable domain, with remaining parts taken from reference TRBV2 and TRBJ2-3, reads EPEVTQTPSHQVTQMGQEVILRCVPISNHLYFYWYRQILGQKVEFLVSFYNNEISEKSEIFDDQFSVERPDGSNFTLKIRSTKLEDSAMYFCASSEDGSHTQYFGPGTRLTVL.

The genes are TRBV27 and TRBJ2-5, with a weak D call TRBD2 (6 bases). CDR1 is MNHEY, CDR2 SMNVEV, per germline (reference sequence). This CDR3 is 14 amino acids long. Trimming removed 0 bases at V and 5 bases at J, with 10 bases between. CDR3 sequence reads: CASSLSMDYETQYF. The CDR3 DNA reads TGTGCCAGCAGTTTATCGATGGACTACGAGACCCAGTACTTC.

The CDR3 spells CSAERVGTGQETQYF. DNA for the CDR3: TGCAGTGCTGAGCGCGTAGGGACAGGCCAAGAGACCCAGTACTTC. The chain recombines TRBV20-1 with TRBJ2-5, with 8 bases fitting TRBD1. Germline trimming cut 5 bases from V and 1 base from J; bases unmatched to any gene: 9. Per germline, CDR1 DFQATT and CDR2 SNEGSKA (reference sequence). This CDR3 has 15 amino acids.

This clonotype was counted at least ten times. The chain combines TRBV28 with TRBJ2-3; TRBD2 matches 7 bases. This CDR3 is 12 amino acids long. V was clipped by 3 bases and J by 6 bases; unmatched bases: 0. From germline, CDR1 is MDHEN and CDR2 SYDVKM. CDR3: CASSFGGDTQYF. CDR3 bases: TGTGCCAGCAGTTTCGGGGGGGATACGCAGTATTTT.

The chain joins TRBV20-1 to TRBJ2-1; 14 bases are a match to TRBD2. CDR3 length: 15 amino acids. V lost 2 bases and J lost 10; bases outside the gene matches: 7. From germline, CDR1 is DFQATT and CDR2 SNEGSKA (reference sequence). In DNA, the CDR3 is TGCAGTGCTAGATCCGGGACTAGCGGGGGTGGGGAGCAGTTCTTC. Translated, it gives CSARSGTSGGGEQFF.

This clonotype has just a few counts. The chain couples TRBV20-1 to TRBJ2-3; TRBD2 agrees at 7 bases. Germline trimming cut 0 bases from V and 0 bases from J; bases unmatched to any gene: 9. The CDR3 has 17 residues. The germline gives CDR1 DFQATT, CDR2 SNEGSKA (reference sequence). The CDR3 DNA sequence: TGCAGTGCTAGAGATTGGACTAGTCATGACAGCACAGATACGCAGTATTTT. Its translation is CSARDWTSHDSTDTQYF.

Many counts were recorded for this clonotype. CDR3 in amino acids: CASSQGADSYEQYF. The CDR3 nucleotides read TGCGCCAGCAGCCAAGGGGCGGACTCCTACGAGCAGTACTTC. The J gene is TRBJ2-7, the V gene TRBV5-1; tentative D call: TRBD1 (5 bases). Trimming took 4 bases from V and 0 from J, leaving 11 bases between them. Germline V CDR1 and CDR2: SGHRS, YFSETQ. The CDR3 is 14 residues long.

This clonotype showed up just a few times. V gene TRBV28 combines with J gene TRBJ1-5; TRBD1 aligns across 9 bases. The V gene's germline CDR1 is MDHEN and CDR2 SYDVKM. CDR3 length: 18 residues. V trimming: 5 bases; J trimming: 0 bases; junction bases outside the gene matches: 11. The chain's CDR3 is CASSATGTGIDSNQPQHF. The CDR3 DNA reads TGTGCCAGCAGTGCCACCGGGACAGGGATCGATAGCAATCAGCCCCAGCATTTT.

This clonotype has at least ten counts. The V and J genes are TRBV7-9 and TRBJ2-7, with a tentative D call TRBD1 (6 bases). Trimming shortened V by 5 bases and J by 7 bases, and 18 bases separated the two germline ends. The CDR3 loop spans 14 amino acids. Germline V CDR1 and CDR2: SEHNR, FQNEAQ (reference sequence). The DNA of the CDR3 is TGTGCCAGCAGCCCAGGGGACGGGCCCTTAGAGCAGTACTTC. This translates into CASSPGDGPLEQYF.

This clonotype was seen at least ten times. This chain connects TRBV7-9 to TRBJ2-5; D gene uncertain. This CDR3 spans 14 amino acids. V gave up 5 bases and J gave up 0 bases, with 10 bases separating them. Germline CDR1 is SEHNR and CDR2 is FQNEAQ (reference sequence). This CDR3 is CASSPDRYQETQYF. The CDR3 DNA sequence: TGTGCCAGCAGCCCTGACCGATACCAAGAGACCCAGTACTTC.

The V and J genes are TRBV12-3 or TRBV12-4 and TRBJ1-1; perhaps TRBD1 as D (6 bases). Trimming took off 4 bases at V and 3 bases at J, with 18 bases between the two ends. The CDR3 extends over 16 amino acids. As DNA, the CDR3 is TGTGCCAGCAGTTCCCTCTTGGAGAGGGGGTACACTGAAGCTTTCTTT. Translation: CASSSLLERGYTEAFF.

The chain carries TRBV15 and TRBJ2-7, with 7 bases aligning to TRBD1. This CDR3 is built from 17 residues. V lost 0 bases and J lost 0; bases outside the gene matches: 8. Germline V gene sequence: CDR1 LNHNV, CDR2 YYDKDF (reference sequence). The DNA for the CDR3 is TGTGCCACCAGCAGAGATCAAGCGGACAGGAGCTCCTACGAGCAGTACTTC. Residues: CATSRDQADRSSYEQYF.

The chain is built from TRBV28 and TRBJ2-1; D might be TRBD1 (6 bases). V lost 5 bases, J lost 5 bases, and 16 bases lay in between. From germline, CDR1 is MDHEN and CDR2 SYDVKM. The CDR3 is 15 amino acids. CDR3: CASSNRERSHNEQFF. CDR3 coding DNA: TGTGCCAGCAGTAACAGGGAGCGGTCTCACAATGAGCAGTTCTTC.

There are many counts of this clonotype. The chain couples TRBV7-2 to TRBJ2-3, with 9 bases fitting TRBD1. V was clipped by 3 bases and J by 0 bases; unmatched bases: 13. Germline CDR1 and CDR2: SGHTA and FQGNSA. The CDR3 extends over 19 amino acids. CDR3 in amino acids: CASSLPGQGQTSSTDTQYF. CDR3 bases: TGTGCCAGCAGCTTGCCTGGACAGGGGCAAACCTCTAGCACAGATACGCAGTATTTT.

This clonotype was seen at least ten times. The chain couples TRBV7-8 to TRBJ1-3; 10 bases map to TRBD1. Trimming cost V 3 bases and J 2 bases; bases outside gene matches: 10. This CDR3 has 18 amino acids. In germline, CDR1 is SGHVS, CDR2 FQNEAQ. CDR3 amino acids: CASSLMTGGEIPGNTIYF. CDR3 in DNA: TGTGCCAGCAGCTTGATGACAGGGGGCGAAATTCCTGGAAACACCATATATTTT.

CDR3: CASSSRYFSSYNEQFF. In nucleotides, the CDR3 is TGTGCCAGCAGTTCAAGGTACTTTAGCTCCTACAATGAGCAGTTCTTC. This chain connects TRBV28 to TRBJ2-1; D is undetermined. V was shortened by 4 bases and J by 0 bases, with 13 bases between the two germline ends. CDR3 length: 16 residues. The germline gives CDR1 MDHEN, CDR2 SYDVKM.

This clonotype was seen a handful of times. The CDR3 loop is CASSSRGSRVYRTEAFF. In DNA, the CDR3 is TGTGCCAGCAGCTCACGTGGTTCGAGGGTTTATCGGACTGAAGCTTTCTTT. The chain carries TRBV5-6 and TRBJ1-1; D gene unclear. The germline gives CDR1 SGHDT, CDR2 YYEEEE. V was clipped by 3 bases and J by 5 bases, with 23 bases between them. The length of the CDR3 is 17 residues.

The CDR3 DNA sequence: TGTGCCAGCAGTTCGGCAGGACCAAATCAGCCCCAGCATTTT. Amino acid sequence: CASSSAGPNQPQHF. The V call is TRBV27, the J call TRBJ1-5, with D unclear. V dropped 4 bases and J dropped 4 bases, with 11 bases sitting between them. The CDR3 totals 14 residues. CDR1 and CDR2 (germline): MNHEY, SMNVEV (reference sequence).